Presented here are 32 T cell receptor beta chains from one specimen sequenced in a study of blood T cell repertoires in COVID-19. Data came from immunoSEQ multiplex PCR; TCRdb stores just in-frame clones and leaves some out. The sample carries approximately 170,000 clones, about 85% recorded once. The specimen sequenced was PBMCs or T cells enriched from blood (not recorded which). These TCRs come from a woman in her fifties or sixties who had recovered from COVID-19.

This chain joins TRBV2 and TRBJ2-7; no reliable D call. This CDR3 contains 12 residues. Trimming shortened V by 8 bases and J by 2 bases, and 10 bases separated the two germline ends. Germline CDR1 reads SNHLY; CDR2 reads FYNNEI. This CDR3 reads CASLGEAYEQYF. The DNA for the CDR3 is TGTGCCAGCCTGGGTGAGGCCTACGAGCAGTACTTC.

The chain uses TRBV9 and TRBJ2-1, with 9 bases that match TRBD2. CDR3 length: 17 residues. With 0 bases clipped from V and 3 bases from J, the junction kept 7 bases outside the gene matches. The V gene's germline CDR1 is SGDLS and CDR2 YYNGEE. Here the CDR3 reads CASSVGPRTSDYNEQFF. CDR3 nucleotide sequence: TGTGCCAGCAGCGTAGGCCCCAGGACTAGCGACTACAATGAGCAGTTCTTC.

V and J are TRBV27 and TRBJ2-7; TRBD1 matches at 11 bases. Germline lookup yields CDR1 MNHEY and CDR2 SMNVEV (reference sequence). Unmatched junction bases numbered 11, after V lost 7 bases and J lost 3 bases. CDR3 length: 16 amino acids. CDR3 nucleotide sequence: TGTGCCAGCACCACTTTTGGGGGGACAGGGGGCTACGAGCAGTACTTC. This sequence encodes CASTTFGGTGGYEQYF.

The CDR3 sequence: CASSLISQASYEQYF. In nucleotides, the CDR3 is TGTGCCAGCAGCTTGATCTCCCAAGCTTCCTACGAGCAGTACTTC. The chain uses TRBV5-4 and TRBJ2-7, with D unresolved. Per the germline V gene, CDR1 is SGHNT and CDR2 is YYREEE (reference sequence). The CDR3 spans 15 residues. Trimming took 1 base from V and 1 from J, leaving 12 bases between them.

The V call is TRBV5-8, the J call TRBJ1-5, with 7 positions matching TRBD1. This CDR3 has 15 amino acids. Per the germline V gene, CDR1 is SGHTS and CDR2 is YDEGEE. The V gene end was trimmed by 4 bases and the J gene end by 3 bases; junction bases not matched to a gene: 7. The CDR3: CASSLGDSSNQPQHF. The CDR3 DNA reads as TGTGCCAGCAGCCTGGGGGACAGCTCCAATCAGCCCCAGCATTTT.

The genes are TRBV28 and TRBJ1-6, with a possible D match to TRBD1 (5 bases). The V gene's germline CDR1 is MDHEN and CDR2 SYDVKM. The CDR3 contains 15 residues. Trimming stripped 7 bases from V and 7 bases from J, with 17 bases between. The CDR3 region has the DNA TGTGCCAGCACAAAAGCCGGACGGGGGAATTCACCCCTCCACTTT. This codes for CASTKAGRGNSPLHF.

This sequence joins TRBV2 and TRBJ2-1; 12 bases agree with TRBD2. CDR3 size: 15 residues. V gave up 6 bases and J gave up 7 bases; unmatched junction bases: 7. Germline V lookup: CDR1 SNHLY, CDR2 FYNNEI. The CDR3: CASSQTSGSDNEQFF. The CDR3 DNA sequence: TGTGCCAGCAGCCAGACTAGCGGGAGTGATAATGAGCAGTTCTTC.

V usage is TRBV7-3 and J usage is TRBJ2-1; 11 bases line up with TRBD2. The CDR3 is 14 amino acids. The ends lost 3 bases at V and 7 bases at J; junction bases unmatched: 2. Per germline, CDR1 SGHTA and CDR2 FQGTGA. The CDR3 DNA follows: TGTGCCAGCAGCTTGCTAGCGGGGGGAAATGAGCAGTTCTTC. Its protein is CASSLLAGGNEQFF.

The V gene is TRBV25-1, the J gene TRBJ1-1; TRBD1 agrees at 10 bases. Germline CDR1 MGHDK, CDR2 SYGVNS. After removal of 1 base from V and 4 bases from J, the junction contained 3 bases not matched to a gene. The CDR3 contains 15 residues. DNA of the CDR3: TGTGCCAGCAGTGAATTGGGGACAGGGGTCACTGAAGCTTTCTTT. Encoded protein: CASSELGTGVTEAFF.

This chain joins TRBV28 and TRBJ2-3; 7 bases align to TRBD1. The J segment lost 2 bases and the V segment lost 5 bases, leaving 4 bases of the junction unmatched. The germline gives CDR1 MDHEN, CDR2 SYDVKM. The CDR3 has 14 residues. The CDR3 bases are TGTGCCAGCAGTCCAGGGACAGTCACAGATACGCAGTATTTT. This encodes CASSPGTVTDTQYF.

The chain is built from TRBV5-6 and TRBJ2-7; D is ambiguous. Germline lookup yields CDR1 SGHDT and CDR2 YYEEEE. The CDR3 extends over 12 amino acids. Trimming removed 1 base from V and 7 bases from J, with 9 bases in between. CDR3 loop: CASSLNRREQYF. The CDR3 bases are TGTGCCAGCAGCTTGAATAGAAGAGAGCAGTACTTC.

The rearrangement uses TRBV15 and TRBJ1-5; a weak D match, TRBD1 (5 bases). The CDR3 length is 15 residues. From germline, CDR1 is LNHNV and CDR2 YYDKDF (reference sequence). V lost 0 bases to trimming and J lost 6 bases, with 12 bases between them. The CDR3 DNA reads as TGTGCCACCAGCAGAGATATGGGGGGAGGTCAGCCCCAGCATTTT. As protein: CATSRDMGGGQPQHF.

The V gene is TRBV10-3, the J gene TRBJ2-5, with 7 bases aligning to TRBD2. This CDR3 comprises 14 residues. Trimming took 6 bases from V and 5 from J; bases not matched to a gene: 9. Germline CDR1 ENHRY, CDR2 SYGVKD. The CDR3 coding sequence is TGTGCCATCAGGGAAAGGGAGGGGACGGAGACCCAGTACTTC. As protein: CAIREREGTETQYF.

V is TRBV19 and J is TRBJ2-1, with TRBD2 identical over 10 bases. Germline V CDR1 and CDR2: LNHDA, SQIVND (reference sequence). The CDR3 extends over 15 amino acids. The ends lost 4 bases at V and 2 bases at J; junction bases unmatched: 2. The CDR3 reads CASSTGLAAYNEQFF. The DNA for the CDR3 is TGTGCCAGTAGTACCGGACTAGCGGCCTACAATGAGCAGTTCTTC.

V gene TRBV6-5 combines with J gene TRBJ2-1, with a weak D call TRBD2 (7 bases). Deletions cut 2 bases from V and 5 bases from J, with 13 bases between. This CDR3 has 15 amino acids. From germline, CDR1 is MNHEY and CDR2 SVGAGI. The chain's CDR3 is CASSYRGGKNNEQFF. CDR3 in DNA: TGTGCCAGCAGTTACAGGGGGGGCAAGAACAATGAGCAGTTCTTC.

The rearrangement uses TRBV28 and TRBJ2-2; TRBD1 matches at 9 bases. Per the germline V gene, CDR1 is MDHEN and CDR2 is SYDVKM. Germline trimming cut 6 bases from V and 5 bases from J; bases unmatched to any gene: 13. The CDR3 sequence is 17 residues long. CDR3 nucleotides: TGTGCCAGCAGAACTCCACCCGGACAGGGGCGGACCGGGGAGCTGTTTTTT. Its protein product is CASRTPPGQGRTGELFF.

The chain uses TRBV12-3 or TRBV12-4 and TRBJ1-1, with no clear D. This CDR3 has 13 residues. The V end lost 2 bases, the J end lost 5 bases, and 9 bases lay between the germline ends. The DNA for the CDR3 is TGTGCCAGCAGTTTACTCAGATTGACTGAAGCTTTCTTT. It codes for CASSLLRLTEAFF.

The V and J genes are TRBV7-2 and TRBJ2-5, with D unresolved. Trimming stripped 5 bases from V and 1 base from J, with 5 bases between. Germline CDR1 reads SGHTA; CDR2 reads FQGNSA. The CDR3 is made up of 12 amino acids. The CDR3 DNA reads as TGTGCCAGCAGCCCTACCCAAGAGACCCAGTACTTC. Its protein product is CASSPTQETQYF. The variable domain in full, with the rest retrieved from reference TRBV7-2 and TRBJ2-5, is GAGVSQSPSNKVTEKGKDVELRCDPISGHTALYWYRQSLGQGLEFLIYFQGNSAPDKSGLPSDRFSAERTGGSVSTLTIQRTQQEDSAVYLCASSPTQETQYFGPGTRLLVL.

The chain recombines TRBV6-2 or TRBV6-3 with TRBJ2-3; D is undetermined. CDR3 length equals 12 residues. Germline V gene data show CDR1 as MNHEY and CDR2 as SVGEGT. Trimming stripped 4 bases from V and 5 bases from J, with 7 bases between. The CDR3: CASSWARDTQYF. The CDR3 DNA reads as TGTGCCAGCAGTTGGGCTCGAGATACGCAGTATTTT.

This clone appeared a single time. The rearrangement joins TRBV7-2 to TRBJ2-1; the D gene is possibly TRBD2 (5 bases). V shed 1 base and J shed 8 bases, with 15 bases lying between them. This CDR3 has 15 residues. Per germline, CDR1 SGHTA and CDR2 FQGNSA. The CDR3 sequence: CASSLGLLAKDEQFF. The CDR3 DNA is TGTGCCAGCAGCTTAGGGCTTCTAGCTAAGGATGAGCAGTTCTTC.

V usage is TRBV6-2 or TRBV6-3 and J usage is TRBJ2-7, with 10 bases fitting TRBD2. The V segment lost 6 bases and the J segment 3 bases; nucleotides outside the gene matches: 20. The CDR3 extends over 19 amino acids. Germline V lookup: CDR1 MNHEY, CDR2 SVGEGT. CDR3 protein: CASRPLTAISGLAYYEQYF. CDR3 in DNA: TGTGCCAGCAGGCCTCTCACCGCTATTTCGGGACTAGCGTACTACGAGCAGTACTTC.

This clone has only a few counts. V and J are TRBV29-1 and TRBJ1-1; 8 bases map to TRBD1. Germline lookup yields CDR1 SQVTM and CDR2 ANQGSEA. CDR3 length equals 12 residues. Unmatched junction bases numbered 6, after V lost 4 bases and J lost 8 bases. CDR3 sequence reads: CSVVTGAGEAFF. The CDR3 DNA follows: TGCAGCGTTGTGACAGGGGCGGGGGAAGCTTTCTTT.

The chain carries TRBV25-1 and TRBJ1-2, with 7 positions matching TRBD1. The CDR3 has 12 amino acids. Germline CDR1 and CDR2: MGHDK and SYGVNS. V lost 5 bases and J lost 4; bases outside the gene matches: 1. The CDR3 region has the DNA TGTGCCAGCAGTCGGGACAGCTATGGCTACACCTTC. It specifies CASSRDSYGYTF.

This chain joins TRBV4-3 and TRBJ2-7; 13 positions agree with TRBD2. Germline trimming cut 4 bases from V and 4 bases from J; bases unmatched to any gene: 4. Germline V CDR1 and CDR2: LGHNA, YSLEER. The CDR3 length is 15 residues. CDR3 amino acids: CASSRGLAGDYEQYF. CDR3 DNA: TGCGCCAGCAGCCGTGGACTAGCGGGGGATTACGAGCAGTACTTC.

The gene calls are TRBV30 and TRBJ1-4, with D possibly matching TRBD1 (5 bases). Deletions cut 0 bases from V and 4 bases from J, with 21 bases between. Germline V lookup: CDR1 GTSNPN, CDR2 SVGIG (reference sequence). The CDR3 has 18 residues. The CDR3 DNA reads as TGTGCCTGGAGTGTATCCCGCGTCAGGGCACCCATTAATGAAAAACTGTTTTTT. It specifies CAWSVSRVRAPINEKLFF.

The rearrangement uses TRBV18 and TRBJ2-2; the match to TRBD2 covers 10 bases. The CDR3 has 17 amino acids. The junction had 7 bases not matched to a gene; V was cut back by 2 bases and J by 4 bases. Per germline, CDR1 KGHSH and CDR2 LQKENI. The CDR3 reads CASSPVYRTSGTGELFF. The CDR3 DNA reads TGTGCCAGCTCACCAGTCTATAGGACTAGCGGCACCGGGGAGCTGTTTTTT.

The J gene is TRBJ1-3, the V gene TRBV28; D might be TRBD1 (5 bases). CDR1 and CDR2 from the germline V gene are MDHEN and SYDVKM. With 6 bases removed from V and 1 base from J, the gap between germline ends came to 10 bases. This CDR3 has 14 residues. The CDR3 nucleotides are TGTGCCAGCAGCAAGACAGATTCTGGAAACACCATATATTTT. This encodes CASSKTDSGNTIYF.

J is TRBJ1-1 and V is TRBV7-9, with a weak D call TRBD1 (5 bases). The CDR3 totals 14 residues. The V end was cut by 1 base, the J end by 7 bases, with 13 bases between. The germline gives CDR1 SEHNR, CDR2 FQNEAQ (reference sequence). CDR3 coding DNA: TGTGCCAGCAGCTTAGTGGGGGGAACGGGTGAAGCTTTCTTT. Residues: CASSLVGGTGEAFF.

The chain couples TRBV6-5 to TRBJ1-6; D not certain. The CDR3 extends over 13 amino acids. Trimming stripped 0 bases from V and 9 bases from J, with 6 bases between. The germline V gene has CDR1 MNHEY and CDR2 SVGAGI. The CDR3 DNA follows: TGTGCCAGCAGTTACTCTTCCGTTTCACCCCTCCACTTT. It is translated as CASSYSSVSPLHF.

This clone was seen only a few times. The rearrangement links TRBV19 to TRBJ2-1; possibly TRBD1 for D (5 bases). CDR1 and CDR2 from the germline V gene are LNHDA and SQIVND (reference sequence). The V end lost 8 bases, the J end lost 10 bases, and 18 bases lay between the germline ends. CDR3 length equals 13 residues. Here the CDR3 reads CASSGDSLGEQFF. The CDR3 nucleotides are TGTGCCAGTTCCGGAGACAGTCTGGGAGAGCAGTTCTTC. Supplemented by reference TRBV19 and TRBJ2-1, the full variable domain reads DGGITQSPKYLFRKEGQNVTLSCEQNLNHDAMYWYRQDPGQGLRLIYYSQIVNDFQKGDIAEGYSVSREKKESFPLTVTSAQKNPTAFYLCASSGDSLGEQFFGPGTRLTVL.

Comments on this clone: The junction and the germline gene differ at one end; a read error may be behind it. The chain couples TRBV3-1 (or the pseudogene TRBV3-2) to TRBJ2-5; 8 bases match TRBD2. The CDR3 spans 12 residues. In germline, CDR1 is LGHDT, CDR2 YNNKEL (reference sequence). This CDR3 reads CASGSEAGGPHF. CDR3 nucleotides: TGTGCCAGCGGGTCTGAGGCGGGGGGCCCGCACTTC.

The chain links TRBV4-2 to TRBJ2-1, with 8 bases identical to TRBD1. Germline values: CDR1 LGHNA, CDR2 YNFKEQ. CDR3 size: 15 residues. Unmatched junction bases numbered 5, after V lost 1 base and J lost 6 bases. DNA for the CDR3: TGTGCCAGCAGCCAAGCAGGGGGCAATTCCAATGAGCAGTTCTTC. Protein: CASSQAGGNSNEQFF.